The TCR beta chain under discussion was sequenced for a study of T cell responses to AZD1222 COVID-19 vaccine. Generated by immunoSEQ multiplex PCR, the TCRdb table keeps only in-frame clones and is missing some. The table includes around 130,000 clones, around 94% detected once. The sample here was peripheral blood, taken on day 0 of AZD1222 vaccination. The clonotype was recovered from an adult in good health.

CDR3 sequence: CASSSQQGAWEQYF. The DNA of the CDR3 is TGTGCCAGCAGTTCACAACAGGGGGCATGGGAGCAGTACTTC. V is TRBV6-5 and J is TRBJ2-7; 9 positions agree with TRBD1. Germline lookup yields CDR1 MNHEY and CDR2 SVGAGI. V gave up 4 bases and J gave up 7 bases; unmatched junction bases: 8. This CDR3 region has 14 residues.